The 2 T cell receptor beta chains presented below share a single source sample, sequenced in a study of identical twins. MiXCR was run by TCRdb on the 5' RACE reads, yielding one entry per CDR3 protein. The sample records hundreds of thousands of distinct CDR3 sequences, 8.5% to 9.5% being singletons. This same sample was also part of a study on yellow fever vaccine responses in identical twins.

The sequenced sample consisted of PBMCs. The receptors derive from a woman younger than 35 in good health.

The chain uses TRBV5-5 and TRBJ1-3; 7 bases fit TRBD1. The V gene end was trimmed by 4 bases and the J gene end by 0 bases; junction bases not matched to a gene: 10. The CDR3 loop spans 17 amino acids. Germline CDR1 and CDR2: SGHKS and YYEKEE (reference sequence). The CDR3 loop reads CASSPLQGSNSGNTIYF. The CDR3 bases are TGTGCCAGCAGCCCCCTACAGGGGTCAAACTCTGGAAACACCATATATTTT.

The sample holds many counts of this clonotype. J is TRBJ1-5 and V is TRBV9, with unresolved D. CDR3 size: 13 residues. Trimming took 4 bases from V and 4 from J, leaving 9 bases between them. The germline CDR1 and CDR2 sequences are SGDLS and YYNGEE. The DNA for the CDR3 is TGTGCCAGCAGCCCGAGGGAAAATCAGCCCCAGCATTTT. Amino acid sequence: CASSPRENQPQHF.